Below, 17 T cell receptor beta chains from the same sample are listed, as sequenced in a study of early T cells in non-severe SARS-CoV-2 infection. Each CDR3 protein gets one entry after TCRdb re-called the 5' RACE reads with MiXCR. The sample yields tens of thousands of distinct CDR3 sequences, around an eighth seen once. The sequenced material came from whole blood. The receptors come from an adult who was a healthcare worker with PCR-confirmed SARS-CoV-2 infection or an uninfected control (not recorded which).

This clonotype was seen a handful of times. The junction and the germline gene differ at one end; a read error may be behind it. The genes are TRBV28 and TRBJ1-3, with TRBD1 identical over 8 bases. Germline lookup yields CDR1 MDHEN and CDR2 SYDVKM. CDR3 length: 14 amino acids. The DNA for the CDR3 is TGTGCCAGCAGAACACAGGGGGAGCCTATCTCCCGGAATTTT. Amino acid sequence: CASRTQGEPISRNF.

The chain combines TRBV5-4 with TRBJ2-5, with D perhaps matching TRBD1 (6 bases). Trimming removed 1 base at V and 5 bases at J, with 18 bases between. Germline CDR1 and CDR2: SGHNT and YYREEE (reference sequence). This CDR3 has 16 amino acids. CDR3 DNA sequence: TGTGCCAGCAGCTTGAGGGGGAGCCTTGGGAAGGAGACCCAGTACTTC. It encodes CASSLRGSLGKETQYF.

The chain links TRBV4-1 to TRBJ2-7; perhaps TRBD2 as D (6 bases). This CDR3 is built from 16 residues. V lost 4 bases and J 0 bases, leaving 16 bases between the germline ends. Looked up from germline, CDR1 is MGHRA and CDR2 is YSYEKL. Written as DNA, the CDR3 is TGCGCCAGCAGCCTAGGAGGTAACGGGGGCTCCTACGAGCAGTACTTC. Translation gives CASSLGGNGGSYEQYF.

This chain joins TRBV21-1 and TRBJ2-7; the D call TRBD2 from the table was never checked on the DNA. TRBV21-1 is a recognized pseudogene. This CDR3 comprises 13 residues. CDR3 in amino acids: CASPPPRGYEQYF. In DNA form, the CDR3 reads TGTGCCAGCCCCCCCCCGCGGGGGTACGAGCAGTACTTC.

This clonotype was found many times. This chain joins TRBV28 and TRBJ1-2; D uncertain. CDR1 and CDR2 from the germline V gene are MDHEN and SYDVKM. This CDR3 spans 13 amino acids. Trimming pared 5 bases from V and 7 bases from J, leaving 14 bases between. The CDR3 DNA is TGTGCCAGCAGTCCCCTGGTTATTGGTGGCTACACCTTC. Translated, it gives CASSPLVIGGYTF.

The gene calls are TRBV5-4 and TRBJ1-1; tentatively, D is TRBD1 (6 bases). Trimming took 9 bases from V and 4 from J, leaving 16 bases between them. The CDR3 runs to 13 residues. Germline V lookup: CDR1 SGHNT, CDR2 YYREEE (reference sequence). DNA of the CDR3: TGTGCCACCAATGACCGGGGGCTCACTGAAGCTTTCTTT. Its protein product is CATNDRGLTEAFF.

This clonotype was found many times. The CDR3 here is CASSLRGNTEAFF. In DNA, the CDR3 is TGCGCCAGCAGCTTGCGGGGGAACACTGAAGCTTTCTTT. V gene TRBV5-1 combines with J gene TRBJ1-1; D is uncertain. CDR1 is SGHRS, CDR2 YFSETQ, per germline. The CDR3 runs to 13 residues. Trimming took off 1 base at V and 1 base at J, with 5 bases between the two ends.

The V call is TRBV30, the J call TRBJ1-1; D ambiguous. CDR1 GTSNPN and CDR2 SVGIG come from the germline V gene (reference sequence). The length of the CDR3 is 12 residues. Trimming left V 1 base short and J 9 bases short, with 12 bases between. CDR3 region: CAWSGQRIKAFF. The CDR3 DNA follows: TGTGCCTGGAGTGGCCAACGGATTAAAGCTTTCTTT.

The chain is built from TRBV13 and TRBJ2-3; TRBD1 might be the D (6 bases). Per the germline V gene, CDR1 is PRHDT and CDR2 is FYEKMQ (reference sequence). The CDR3 length is 16 residues. V was trimmed by 8 bases and J by 2 bases, leaving 20 bases between them. The CDR3 coding sequence is TGTGCCAGCGGAGACTCCCCAGGGGTTCACACAGATACGCAGTATTTT. As protein: CASGDSPGVHTDTQYF.

This clonotype has just a few counts. The chain recombines TRBV5-1 with TRBJ2-1, with D possibly TRBD2 on 5 matching bases. Per germline, CDR1 SGHRS and CDR2 YFSETQ. V lost 0 bases to trimming and J lost 12 bases, with 13 bases between them. CDR3 length: 13 residues. The CDR3 sequence: CASSLDSRRGQFF. CDR3 nucleotides: TGCGCCAGCAGCTTGGATTCGCGTCGGGGGCAGTTCTTC.

The V gene is TRBV6-5, the J gene TRBJ2-7; 13 bases align to TRBD2. Germline CDR1 reads MNHEY; CDR2 reads SVGAGI. The CDR3 runs to 16 residues. The trim removed 5 bases at V and 1 base at J, leaving 5 bases unmatched. CDR3 sequence reads: CASSTGTSGMSYEQYF. In DNA form, the CDR3 reads TGTGCCAGCAGTACCGGGACTAGCGGGATGTCCTACGAGCAGTACTTC.

This clonotype was detected many times. The chain is built from TRBV25-1 and TRBJ2-7; no firm D call. The CDR3 is made up of 15 amino acids. V lost 6 bases, J lost 0 bases, and 15 bases lay in between. The germline CDR1 and CDR2 sequences are MGHDK and SYGVNS. CDR3 protein: CASRGPSASSYEQYF. The CDR3 DNA reads TGTGCCAGCAGGGGCCCTTCAGCGAGCTCCTACGAGCAGTACTTC.

This clonotype was seen at least ten times. In nucleotides, the CDR3 is TGCGCCAGCAGCCGCGAGGGGGCAGCGGCTGAAGCTTTCTTT. This codes for CASSREGAAAEAFF. The genes are TRBV4-1 and TRBJ1-1; 7 bases match TRBD1. Germline V gene lookup returns CDR1 MGHRA and CDR2 YSYEKL. With V trimmed by 4 bases and J by 6 bases, 8 bases remained unmatched. The CDR3 has 14 amino acids.

This clonotype came up a few times. This chain joins TRBV9 and TRBJ2-1; possibly TRBD2 for D (6 bases). Trimming shortened V by 2 bases and J by 5 bases, and 8 bases separated the two germline ends. This CDR3 is built from 13 residues. Germline CDR1 reads SGDLS; CDR2 reads YYNGEE. The CDR3 spells CASSVGLNNEQFF. The CDR3 DNA sequence: TGTGCCAGCAGCGTGGGACTTAACAATGAGCAGTTCTTC.

Comments on this clonotype: The junction differs from germline at one of its ends, possibly a read error. V usage is TRBV18 and J usage is TRBJ1-1, with D maybe TRBD1 (5 bases). The CDR3 covers 19 residues. Germline V gene lookup returns CDR1 KGHSH and CDR2 LQKENI. Written as DNA, the CDR3 is TGTGCCAGCTCACCATTTAGTGGTTCAGGGAGCAGCCTGAACACTGAAGCTCTCTTT. This encodes CASSPFSGSGSSLNTEALF. Looking up the rest from reference TRBV18 and TRBJ1-1 gives the full variable domain: NAGVMQNPRHLVRRRGQEARLRCSPMKGHSHVYWYRQLPEEGLKFMVYLQKENIIDESGMPKERFSAEFPKEGPSILRIQQVVRGDSAAYFCASSPFSGSGSSLNTEALFGQGTRLTVV.

This clonotype was found a few times. The V call is TRBV30, the J call TRBJ2-1; D possibly corresponds to TRBD2 (7 bases). There are 14 residues in the CDR3. The V end lost 5 bases, the J end lost 2 bases, and 13 bases lay between the germline ends. CDR1 is GTSNPN and CDR2 is SVGIG in the germline V gene (reference sequence). CDR3 region: CAWGGGGAYNEQFF. CDR3 coding DNA: TGTGCCTGGGGGGGAGGGGGTGCCTACAATGAGCAGTTCTTC.

This clonotype has just a few counts. The J gene is TRBJ2-5, the V gene TRBV11-2, with unresolved D. Germline CDR1 reads SGHAT; CDR2 reads FQNNGV. Trimming pared 4 bases from V and 1 base from J, leaving 13 bases between. The CDR3 is made up of 15 amino acids. CDR3 region: CASSSQRTTQETQYF. In DNA form, the CDR3 reads TGTGCCAGCAGCTCTCAACGGACGACCCAAGAGACCCAGTACTTC. Full variable domain (outside the CDR3, taken from reference TRBV11-2 and TRBJ2-5): EAGVAQSPRYKIIEKRQSVAFWCNPISGHATLYWYQQILGQGPKLLIQFQNNGVVDDSQLPKDRFSAERLKGVDSTLKIQPAKLEDSAVYLCASSSQRTTQETQYFGPGTRLLVL.